The entry below describes one T cell receptor beta chain. The data stem from a study of T cell changes during pregnancy in multiple sclerosis. Assay used: immunoSEQ multiplex PCR; TCRdb lists only in-frame clones, some missing. The sample has over 30,000 clones, 88% seen once. The V and J ends lost 4 bases and 3 bases respectively, with 13 bases between them. Per germline, CDR1 SNHLY and CDR2 FYNNEI. The CDR3 length is 14 residues. This sequence originates from a female donor with multiple sclerosis, enrolled in a pregnancy study. The rearrangement joins TRBV2 to TRBJ2-7; a weak D match, TRBD2 (6 bases). Sequencing was performed on CD4+ T cells from peripheral blood mononuclear cells, taken before pregnancy. The DNA for the CDR3 is TGTGCCAGCAGTGGAAGTAGCGGAGTCTACGAGCAGTACTTC. It codes for CASSGSSGVYEQYF.